This T cell receptor (beta chain) was retrieved from a study of cytomegalovirus exposure and HLA in healthy donors. Study findings and constraints: Some TCR beta chains (more than 150 of them) were listed as cytomegalovirus-associated. For cytomegalovirus status, the classifier reportedly gave diagnoses with high specificity and sensitivity.

Germline assignment: CDR1 SGHTS and CDR2 YDEGEE. Trimming at V came to 4 bases and at J to 10 bases, leaving 15 bases not matched to a gene. The CDR3 loop spans 16 amino acids. For this clone: The target antigen is unknown.

Profiling relied on immunoSEQ multiplex PCR, and the TCRdb table lists in-frame clones only, not all of them. The data hold over 120,000 clones, with around 89% observed a single time. This receptor was obtained from a woman aged 30 to 39 in good health and CMV-seropositive. Sequencing was carried out using PBMCs. The chain joins TRBV5-8 to TRBJ2-1, with TRBD1 identical over 9 bases. As DNA, the CDR3 is TGTGCCAGCAGCCCCTCCGGGACAGGGAGGGTCAGGGAGCAGTTCTTC. It translates to CASSPSGTGRVREQFF.